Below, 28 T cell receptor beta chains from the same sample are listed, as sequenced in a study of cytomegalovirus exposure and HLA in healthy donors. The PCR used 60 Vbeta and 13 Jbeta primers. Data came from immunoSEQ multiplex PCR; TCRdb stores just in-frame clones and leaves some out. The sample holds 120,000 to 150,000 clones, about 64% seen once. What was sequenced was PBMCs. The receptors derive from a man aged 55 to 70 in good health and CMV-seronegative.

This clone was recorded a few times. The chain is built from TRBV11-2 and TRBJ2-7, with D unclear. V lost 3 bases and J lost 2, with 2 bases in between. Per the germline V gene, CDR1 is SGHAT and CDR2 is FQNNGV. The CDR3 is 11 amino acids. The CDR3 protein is CASSFTYEQYF. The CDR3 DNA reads TGTGCCAGCAGCTTTACCTACGAGCAGTACTTC.

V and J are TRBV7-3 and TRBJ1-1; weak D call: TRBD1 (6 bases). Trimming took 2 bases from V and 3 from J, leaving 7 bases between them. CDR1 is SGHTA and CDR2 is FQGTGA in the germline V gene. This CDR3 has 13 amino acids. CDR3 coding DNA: TGTGCCAGCAGCTTATCAGGGGACACTGAAGCTTTCTTT. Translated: CASSLSGDTEAFF.

CDR3 amino acids: CASSIAAGATNSYEQYF. Here the CDR3 DNA reads TGTGCCAGTAGTATCGCCGCGGGAGCGACCAACTCCTACGAGCAGTACTTC. The rearrangement joins TRBV19 to TRBJ2-7, with 7 bases aligning to TRBD2. The germline V gene has CDR1 LNHDA and CDR2 SQIVND (reference sequence). Germline trimming cut 3 bases from V and 0 bases from J; bases unmatched to any gene: 11. CDR3 length: 17 amino acids. Looking up the rest from reference TRBV19 and TRBJ2-7 gives the full variable domain: DGGITQSPKYLFRKEGQNVTLSCEQNLNHDAMYWYRQDPGQGLRLIYYSQIVNDFQKGDIAEGYSVSREKKESFPLTVTSAQKNPTAFYLCASSIAAGATNSYEQYFGPGTRLTVT.

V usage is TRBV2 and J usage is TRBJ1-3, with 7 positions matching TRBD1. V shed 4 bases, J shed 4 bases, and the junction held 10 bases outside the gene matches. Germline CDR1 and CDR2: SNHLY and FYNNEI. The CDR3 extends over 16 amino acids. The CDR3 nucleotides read TGTGCCAGCAGTGTCCTGCAGACAGGGTCCGGAAACACCATATATTTT. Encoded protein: CASSVLQTGSGNTIYF.

In DNA, the CDR3 is TGTGCCAGCAGCCAATCAGGGGGAAACACTGAAGCTTTCTTT. This translates into CASSQSGGNTEAFF. V and J are TRBV7-9 and TRBJ1-1; the match to TRBD1 covers 7 bases. The CDR3 spans 14 residues. The germline V gene encodes CDR1 SEHNR and CDR2 FQNEAQ (reference sequence). J lost 2 bases, V lost 5 bases, and 5 bases had no gene match.

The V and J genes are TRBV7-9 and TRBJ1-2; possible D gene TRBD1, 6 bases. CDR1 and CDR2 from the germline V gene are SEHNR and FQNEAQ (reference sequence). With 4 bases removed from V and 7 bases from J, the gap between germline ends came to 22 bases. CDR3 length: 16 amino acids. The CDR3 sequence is CASSSPGGASPLGYTF. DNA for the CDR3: TGTGCCAGCAGCTCCCCGGGGGGGGCAAGTCCCCTTGGCTACACCTTC.

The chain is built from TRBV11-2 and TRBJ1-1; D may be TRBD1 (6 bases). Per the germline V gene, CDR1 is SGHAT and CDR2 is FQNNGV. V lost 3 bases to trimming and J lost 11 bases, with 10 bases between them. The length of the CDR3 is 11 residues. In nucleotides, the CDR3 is TGTGCCAGCAGCTTGGGGGGGGGCGCTTTCTTT. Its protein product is CASSLGGGAFF.

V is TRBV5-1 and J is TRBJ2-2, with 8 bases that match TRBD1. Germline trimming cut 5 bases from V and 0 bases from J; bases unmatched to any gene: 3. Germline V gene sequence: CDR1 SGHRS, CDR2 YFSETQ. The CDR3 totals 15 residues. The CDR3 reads CASSTGQANTGELFF. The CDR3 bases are TGCGCCAGCAGTACGGGACAGGCGAACACCGGGGAGCTGTTTTTT.

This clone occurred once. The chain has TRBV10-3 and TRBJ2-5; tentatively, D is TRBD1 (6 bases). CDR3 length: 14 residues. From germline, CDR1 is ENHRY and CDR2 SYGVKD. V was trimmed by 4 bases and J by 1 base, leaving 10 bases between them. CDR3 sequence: CAISGSRGQETQYF. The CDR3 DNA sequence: TGTGCCATCAGTGGGTCCAGGGGCCAAGAGACCCAGTACTTC.

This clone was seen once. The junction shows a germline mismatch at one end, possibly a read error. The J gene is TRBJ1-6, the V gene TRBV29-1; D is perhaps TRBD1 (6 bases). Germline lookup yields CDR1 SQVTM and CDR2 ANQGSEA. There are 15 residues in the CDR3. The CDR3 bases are TGCAGCGCCAAACAGGGAAGTGCCCGGAATTCACCCCTCTACTTT. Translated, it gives CSAKQGSARNSPLYF.

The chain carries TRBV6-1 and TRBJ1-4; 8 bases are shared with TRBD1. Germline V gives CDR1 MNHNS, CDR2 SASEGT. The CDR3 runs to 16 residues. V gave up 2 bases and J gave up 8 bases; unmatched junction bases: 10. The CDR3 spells CASSERRGQGDEKLFF. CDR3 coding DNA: TGTGCCAGCAGTGAACGCCGAGGACAGGGAGACGAAAAACTGTTTTTT.

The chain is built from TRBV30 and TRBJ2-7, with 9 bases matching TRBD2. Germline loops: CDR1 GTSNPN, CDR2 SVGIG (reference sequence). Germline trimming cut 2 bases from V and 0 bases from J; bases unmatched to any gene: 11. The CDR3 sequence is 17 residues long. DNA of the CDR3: TGTGCCTGGAGTAAGTCCTGGTTAGCGGGGGACTCCTACGAGCAGTACTTC. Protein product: CAWSKSWLAGDSYEQYF.

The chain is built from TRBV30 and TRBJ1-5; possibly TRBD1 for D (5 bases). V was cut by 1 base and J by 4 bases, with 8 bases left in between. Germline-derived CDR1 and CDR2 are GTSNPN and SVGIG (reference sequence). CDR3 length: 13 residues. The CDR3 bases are TGTGCCTGGAGTGAGGGGAAAAATCAGCCCCAGCATTTT. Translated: CAWSEGKNQPQHF. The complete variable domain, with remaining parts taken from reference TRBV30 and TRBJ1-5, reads SQTIHQWPATLVQPVGSPLSLECTVEGTSNPNLYWYRQAAGRGLQLLFYSVGIGQISSEVPQNLSASRPQDRQFILSSKKLLLSDSGFYLCAWSEGKNQPQHFGDGTRLSIL.

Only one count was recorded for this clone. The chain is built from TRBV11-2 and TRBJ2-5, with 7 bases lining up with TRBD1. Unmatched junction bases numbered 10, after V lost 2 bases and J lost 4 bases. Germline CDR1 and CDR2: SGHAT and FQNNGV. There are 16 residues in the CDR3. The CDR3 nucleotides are TGTGCCAGCAGCTTATGGGGCAGGGGGAGTCGAGAGACCCAGTACTTC. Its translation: CASSLWGRGSRETQYF.

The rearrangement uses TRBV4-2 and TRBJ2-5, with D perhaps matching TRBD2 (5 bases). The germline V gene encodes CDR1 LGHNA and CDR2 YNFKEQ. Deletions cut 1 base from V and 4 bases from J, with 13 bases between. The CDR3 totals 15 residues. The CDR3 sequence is CASSQATSGGETQYF. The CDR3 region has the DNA TGTGCCAGCAGCCAAGCTACGAGCGGAGGAGAGACCCAGTACTTC.

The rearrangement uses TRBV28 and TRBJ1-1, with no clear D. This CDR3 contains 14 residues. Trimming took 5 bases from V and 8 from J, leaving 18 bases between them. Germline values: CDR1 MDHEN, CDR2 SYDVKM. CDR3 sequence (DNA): TGTGCCAGCAGTGAAACTTCTACGGGAACAGAAGCTTTCTTT. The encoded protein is CASSETSTGTEAFF.

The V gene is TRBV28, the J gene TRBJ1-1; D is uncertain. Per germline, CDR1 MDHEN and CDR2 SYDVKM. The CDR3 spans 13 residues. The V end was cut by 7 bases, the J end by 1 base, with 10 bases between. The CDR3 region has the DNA TGTGCCAGCAATCCAGGAGGGAACACTGAAGCTTTCTTT. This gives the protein CASNPGGNTEAFF.

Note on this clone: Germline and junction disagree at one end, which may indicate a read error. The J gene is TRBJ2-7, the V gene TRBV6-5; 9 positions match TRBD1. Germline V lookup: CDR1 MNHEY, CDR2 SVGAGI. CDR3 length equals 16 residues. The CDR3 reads CASTYQGQGPSYEQYF. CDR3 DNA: TGTGCCAGCACTTACCAGGGACAGGGCCCTTCCTACGAGCAGTACTTC.

The CDR3 nucleotides read TGTGCCAGCAGCCAAAATCAGCCCCAGCATTTT. The encoded protein is CASSQNQPQHF. J is TRBJ1-5 and V is TRBV6-1; no definite D call. The CDR3 loop spans 11 amino acids. Trimming pared 6 bases from V and 4 bases from J, leaving 4 bases between. Looked up from germline, CDR1 is MNHNS and CDR2 is SASEGT.

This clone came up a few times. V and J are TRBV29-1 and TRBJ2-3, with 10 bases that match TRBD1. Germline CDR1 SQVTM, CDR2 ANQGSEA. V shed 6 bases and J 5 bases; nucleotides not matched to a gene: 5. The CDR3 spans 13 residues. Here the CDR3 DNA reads TGCAGCGTGGGACAGGGGCCAGGAGATACGCAGTATTTT. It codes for CSVGQGPGDTQYF.

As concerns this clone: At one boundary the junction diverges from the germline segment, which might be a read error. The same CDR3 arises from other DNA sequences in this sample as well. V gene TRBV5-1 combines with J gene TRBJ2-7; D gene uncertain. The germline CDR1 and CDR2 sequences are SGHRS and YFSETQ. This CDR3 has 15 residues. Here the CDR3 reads CASSLGPAGWYEQYF. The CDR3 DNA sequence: TGTGCCAGCAGCTTGGGTCCGGCAGGCTGGTACGAGCAGTACTTC. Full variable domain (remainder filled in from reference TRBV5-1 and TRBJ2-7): KAGVTQTPRYLIKTRGQQVTLSCSPISGHRSVSWYQQTPGQGLQFLFEYFSETQRNKGNFPGRFSGRQFSNSRSEMNVSTLELGDSALYLCASSLGPAGWYEQYFGPGTRLTVT.

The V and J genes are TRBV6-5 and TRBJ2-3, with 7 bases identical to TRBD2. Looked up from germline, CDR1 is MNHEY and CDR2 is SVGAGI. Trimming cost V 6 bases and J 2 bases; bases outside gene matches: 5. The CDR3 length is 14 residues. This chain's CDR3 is CASRRLADTDTQYF. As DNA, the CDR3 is TGTGCCAGCAGGAGACTAGCAGACACAGATACGCAGTATTTT.

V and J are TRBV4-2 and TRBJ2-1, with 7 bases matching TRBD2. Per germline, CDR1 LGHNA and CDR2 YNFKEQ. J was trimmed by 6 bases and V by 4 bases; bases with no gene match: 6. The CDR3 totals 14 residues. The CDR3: CASSLTRERNEQFF. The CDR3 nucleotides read TGTGCCAGCAGCCTCACGCGGGAGCGCAATGAGCAGTTCTTC.

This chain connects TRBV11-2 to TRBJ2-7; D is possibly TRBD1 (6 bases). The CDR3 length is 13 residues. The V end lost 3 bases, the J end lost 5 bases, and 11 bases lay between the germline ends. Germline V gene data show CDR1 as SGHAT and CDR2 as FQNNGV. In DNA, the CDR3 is TGTGCCAGCAGCTTCCACAGGGAGAACGAGCAGTACTTC. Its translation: CASSFHRENEQYF. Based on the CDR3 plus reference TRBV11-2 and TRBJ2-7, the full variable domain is EAGVAQSPRYKIIEKRQSVAFWCNPISGHATLYWYQQILGQGPKLLIQFQNNGVVDDSQLPKDRFSAERLKGVDSTLKIQPAKLEDSAVYLCASSFHRENEQYFGPGTRLTVT.

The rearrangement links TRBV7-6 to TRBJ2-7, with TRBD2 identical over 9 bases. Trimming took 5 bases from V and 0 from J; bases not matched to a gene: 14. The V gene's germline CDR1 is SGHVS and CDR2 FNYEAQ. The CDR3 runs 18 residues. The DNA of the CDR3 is TGTGCCAGCAGCCCTTTTGCTAGCGGGATAACCACCTCCTACGAGCAGTACTTC. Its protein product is CASSPFASGITTSYEQYF. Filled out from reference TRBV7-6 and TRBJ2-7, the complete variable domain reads GAGVSQSPRYKVTKRGQDVALRCDPISGHVSLYWYRQALGQGPEFLTYFNYEAQQDKSGLPNDRFSAERPEGSISTLTIQRTEQRDSAMYRCASSPFASGITTSYEQYFGPGTRLTVT.

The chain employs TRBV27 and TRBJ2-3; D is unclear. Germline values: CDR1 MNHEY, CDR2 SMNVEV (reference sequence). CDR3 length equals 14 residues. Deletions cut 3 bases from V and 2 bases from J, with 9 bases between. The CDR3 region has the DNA TGTGCCAGCAGTTTGGGCAGTTACACAGATACGCAGTATTTT. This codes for CASSLGSYTDTQYF.

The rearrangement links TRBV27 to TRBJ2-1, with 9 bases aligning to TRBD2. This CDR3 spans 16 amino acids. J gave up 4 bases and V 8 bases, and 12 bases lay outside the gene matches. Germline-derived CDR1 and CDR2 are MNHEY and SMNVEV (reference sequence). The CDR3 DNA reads TGTGCCAGCGGGTTTATTACTAGCGGGCAATACAATGAGCAGTTCTTC. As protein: CASGFITSGQYNEQFF.

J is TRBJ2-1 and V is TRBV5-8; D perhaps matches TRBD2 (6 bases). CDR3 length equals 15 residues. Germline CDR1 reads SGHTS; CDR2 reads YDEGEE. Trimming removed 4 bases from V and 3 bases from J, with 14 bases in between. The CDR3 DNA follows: TGTGCCAGCAGCCCTAGCGAGGTGCACTACAATGAGCAGTTCTTC. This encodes CASSPSEVHYNEQFF.